One and the same sample provided the 5 T cell receptor beta chains below, sequenced in a study of blood T cell repertoires in COVID-19. The assay was immunoSEQ multiplex PCR, and TCRdb's table has in-frame clones only and misses some. Here the sample spans 100,000 to 150,000 clones, roughly three quarters being singletons. The sample was peripheral blood. These receptors originate from a woman in her 70s with acute or convalescent COVID-19.

The chain combines TRBV6-2 or TRBV6-3 with TRBJ2-7; a weak D match, TRBD1 (5 bases). The CDR3 runs 19 residues. V shed 0 bases and J shed 1 base, with 22 bases lying between them. Germline CDR1 and CDR2: MNHEY and SVGEGT. Here the CDR3 reads CASSYSVGETLRKSYEQYF. The CDR3 bases are TGTGCCAGCAGTTACTCGGTAGGGGAAACGCTAAGGAAATCCTACGAGCAGTACTTC.

CDR3 residues: CASSRRFSSGNTIYF. The DNA of the CDR3 is TGTGCCAGCAGTCGGAGGTTCAGCTCTGGAAACACCATATATTTT. V is TRBV3-1 (or the pseudogene TRBV3-2) and J is TRBJ1-3; no clear D gene. V lost 6 bases to trimming and J lost 0 bases, with 12 bases between them. CDR1 LGHDT and CDR2 YNNKEL come from the germline V gene (reference sequence). The CDR3 contains 15 residues.

This clone has only one observation. V usage is TRBV7-9 and J usage is TRBJ2-6, with no clear D. Trimming took off 1 base at V and 0 bases at J, with 4 bases between the two ends. The CDR3 sequence is 15 residues long. Germline V CDR1 and CDR2: SEHNR, FQNEAQ (reference sequence). CDR3 bases: TGTGCCAGCAGCTTAGGGGCCTCTGGGGCCAACGTCCTGACTTTC. Protein sequence: CASSLGASGANVLTF.

The chain uses TRBV11-3 and TRBJ2-1, with D uncertain. The CDR3 is 12 amino acids. V was trimmed by 5 bases and J by 5 bases, leaving 7 bases between them. Germline V gene data show CDR1 as SGHNT and CDR2 as YENEEA. CDR3 coding DNA: TGTGCCAGCAGCCTCAGGAACAATGAGCAGTTCTTC. This translates into CASSLRNNEQFF.

The chain carries TRBV19 and TRBJ1-2; 12 bases are a match to TRBD1. V dropped 6 bases and J dropped 8; count of bases not matched to a gene: 4. CDR1 LNHDA and CDR2 SQIVND come from the germline V gene (reference sequence). This CDR3 spans 13 amino acids. In nucleotides, the CDR3 is TGTGCCAGTAGCCAGGGGACAGGGGGCGGCTACACCTTC. It specifies CASSQGTGGGYTF.